What follows are 30 T cell receptor beta chains derived from one specimen sequenced in a study of blood T cell repertoires in COVID-19. Method: immunoSEQ multiplex PCR; TCRdb's copy keeps in-frame clones and lacks some. This table has roughly 270,000 clones, roughly 85% appearing once. The specimen was peripheral blood. These receptors were taken from a man aged 50-60 years with active or convalescent COVID-19.

The chain employs TRBV3-1 (or the pseudogene TRBV3-2) and TRBJ2-3, with 8 bases lining up with TRBD2. Germline V gene lookup returns CDR1 LGHDT and CDR2 YNNKEL (reference sequence). This CDR3 has 16 amino acids. With V trimmed by 1 base and J by 0 bases, 3 bases remained unmatched. CDR3 coding DNA: TGTGCCAGCAGCCAAGCTCCTAGCGGGAGCACAGATACGCAGTATTTT. Residues: CASSQAPSGSTDTQYF.

CDR3 nucleotides: TGTGCCAGCAGCCAAGAACGCCCTATTCTTAGCTCCTACGAGCAGTACTTC. It specifies CASSQERPILSSYEQYF. The genes are TRBV3-1 (or the pseudogene TRBV3-2) and TRBJ2-7; the D is unclear. V was pared by 0 bases and J by 0 bases, with 15 bases between. The germline gives CDR1 LGHDT, CDR2 YNNKEL (reference sequence). CDR3 length: 17 residues.

The rearrangement links TRBV7-2 to TRBJ2-5; no clear D gene. This CDR3 is 15 amino acids long. Germline CDR1 is SGHTA and CDR2 is FQGNSA. Trimming took off 5 bases at V and 1 base at J, with 14 bases between the two ends. This CDR3 is CASSPLAATQETQYF. The CDR3 DNA sequence: TGTGCCAGCAGCCCCTTGGCCGCCACCCAAGAGACCCAGTACTTC.

The chain has TRBV4-1 and TRBJ2-3; the match to TRBD2 covers 11 bases. The CDR3 is 17 amino acids. The V segment lost 3 bases and the J segment 2 bases; nucleotides outside the gene matches: 7. Germline-derived CDR1 and CDR2 are MGHRA and YSYEKL. The CDR3 bases are TGCGCCAGCAGCCATACCGGGACTAGCGGCCCCACAGATACGCAGTATTTT. Encoded protein: CASSHTGTSGPTDTQYF.

DNA for the CDR3: TGTGCCAGCAGCCCCGGGGGTTCTAATGAAAAACTGTTTTTT. Translation: CASSPGGSNEKLFF. This chain connects TRBV9 to TRBJ1-4; a possible D gene is TRBD1 (5 bases). Deletions cut 4 bases from V and 3 bases from J, with 10 bases between. Germline V CDR1 and CDR2: SGDLS, YYNGEE. The CDR3 consists of 14 residues.

The chain uses TRBV29-1 and TRBJ1-4; D is undetermined. The CDR3 has 11 amino acids. With 4 bases removed from V and 7 bases from J, the gap between germline ends came to 7 bases. Germline V gene lookup returns CDR1 SQVTM and CDR2 ANQGSEA. The DNA of the CDR3 is TGCAGCGTTGTGTGGAGTGAAAAACTGTTTTTT. It codes for CSVVWSEKLFF.

V is TRBV5-7 and J is TRBJ2-1, with D maybe TRBD2 (6 bases). TRBV5-7 is identified as an open reading frame with a role that is uncertain. V shed 1 base and J shed 0 bases, with 14 bases lying between them. This CDR3 region has 17 residues. CDR3 in amino acids: CASSLRDRGISYNEQFF. CDR3 sequence (DNA): TGTGCCAGCAGCTTGAGGGACCGGGGGATCTCCTACAATGAGCAGTTCTTC.

V is TRBV5-4 and J is TRBJ1-2; 7 bases line up with TRBD1. CDR3 length: 14 amino acids. CDR1 is SGHNT and CDR2 is YYREEE in the germline V gene (reference sequence). V lost 4 bases to trimming and J lost 8 bases; unmatched junction nucleotides: 11. The chain's CDR3 is CASSRGRGQGGYTF. CDR3 sequence (DNA): TGTGCCAGCAGCCGCGGGAGGGGGCAAGGAGGCTACACCTTC.

The V call is TRBV27, the J call TRBJ2-7, with D tentatively TRBD2 (5 bases). This CDR3 region has 13 residues. The V end was cut by 3 bases, the J end by 4 bases, with 10 bases between. Germline V gene data show CDR1 as MNHEY and CDR2 as SMNVEV (reference sequence). Written as DNA, the CDR3 is TGTGCCAGCAGTTTCCTATCGGGGTACGAGCAGTACTTC. Protein product: CASSFLSGYEQYF.

The rearrangement links TRBV4-1 to TRBJ1-1, with D possibly TRBD1 on 6 matching bases. Germline V gene sequence: CDR1 MGHRA, CDR2 YSYEKL. The length of the CDR3 is 14 residues. V was trimmed by 5 bases and J by 4 bases, leaving 14 bases between them. CDR3 nucleotide sequence: TGCGCCAGCAGCACACAACAGGGAAGCACTGAAGCTTTCTTT. It codes for CASSTQQGSTEAFF.

CDR3 loop: CASSIVTGGGNEQFF. DNA for the CDR3: TGTGCCAGTAGTATAGTTACAGGGGGGGGAAATGAGCAGTTCTTC. The rearrangement uses TRBV19 and TRBJ2-1, with a tentative D call TRBD1 (8 bases). Trimming cost V 1 base and J 7 bases, with 14 bases left between them. Germline CDR1 LNHDA, CDR2 SQIVND (reference sequence). This CDR3 region has 15 residues.

The chain couples TRBV5-4 to TRBJ2-1; the D gene is possibly TRBD1 (6 bases). V gave up 0 bases and J gave up 6 bases, with 22 bases separating them. This CDR3 is built from 18 residues. Per germline, CDR1 SGHNT and CDR2 YYREEE (reference sequence). Here the CDR3 DNA reads TGTGCCAGCAGCTTGGAACCAGGCAGGGGCCCCATCATCAATGAGCAGTTCTTC. The encoded protein is CASSLEPGRGPIINEQFF.

This sequence joins TRBV6-4 and TRBJ2-7; a weak D match, TRBD1 (6 bases). The CDR3 totals 16 residues. CDR1 is MRHNA and CDR2 is SNTAGT in the germline V gene. Trimming left V 0 bases short and J 1 base short, with 13 bases between. The CDR3 DNA follows: TGTGCCAGCAGTGACTCGAGACAGGATAAATCCTACGAGCAGTACTTC. Translation: CASSDSRQDKSYEQYF.

This chain joins TRBV4-1 and TRBJ2-7, with D perhaps matching TRBD1 (6 bases). Between the trimmed V and J ends, which lost 0 bases and 12 bases, there was a span of 12 bases. Germline CDR1 reads MGHRA; CDR2 reads YSYEKL. CDR3 length: 12 amino acids. The CDR3 DNA follows: TGCGCCAGCAGCCAAGATACAGGGTTAAGGTACTTC. Translated, it gives CASSQDTGLRYF.

This chain joins TRBV3-1 (or the pseudogene TRBV3-2) and TRBJ1-2, with a possible D match to TRBD1 (6 bases). Germline assignment: CDR1 LGHDT and CDR2 YNNKEL (reference sequence). The CDR3 totals 13 residues. Trimming cost V 2 bases and J 4 bases, with 8 bases left between them. The CDR3 sequence is CASSQQGSYGYTF. For the CDR3, the DNA is TGTGCCAGCAGCCAACAGGGGTCCTATGGCTACACCTTC.

This chain joins TRBV10-3 and TRBJ2-1; TRBD2 might be the D (5 bases). CDR1 is ENHRY, CDR2 SYGVKD, per germline. The CDR3 loop spans 11 amino acids. The CDR3 DNA sequence: TGTGCAGTAAGCGGCGGTGCTGAGCAGTTCTTC. It translates to CAVSGGAEQFF.

V is TRBV12-3 or TRBV12-4 and J is TRBJ2-7; unclear D gene. The CDR3 contains 12 residues. Trimming cost V 3 bases and J 1 base, with 4 bases left between them. This CDR3 reads CASSFTSYEQYF. The CDR3 nucleotides are TGTGCCAGCAGTTTTACTTCCTACGAGCAGTACTTC.

As DNA, the CDR3 is TGTGCCATCAGAGCCTCAGGGGCCAGCATGAACACTGAAGCTTTCTTT. Its translation: CAIRASGASMNTEAFF. The rearrangement joins TRBV10-3 to TRBJ1-1; D is perhaps TRBD1 (6 bases). The V end was cut by 6 bases, the J end by 0 bases, with 17 bases between. From germline, CDR1 is ENHRY and CDR2 SYGVKD. This CDR3 spans 16 amino acids.

There are a few counts of this clone. The chain joins TRBV6-1 to TRBJ2-1; tentatively, D is TRBD2 (5 bases). Between the trimmed V and J ends, which lost 0 bases and 10 bases, there was a span of 13 bases. CDR3 length: 14 residues. CDR1 and CDR2 (germline): MNHNS, SASEGT. The CDR3 DNA reads as TGTGCCAGCAGTGAAGCCACGGGGATAGCGGAGCAGTTCTTC. Encoded protein: CASSEATGIAEQFF.

This chain links TRBV11-2 with TRBJ2-1, with 13 positions matching TRBD2. Germline V gene lookup returns CDR1 SGHAT and CDR2 FQNNGV. Trimming at V came to 5 bases and at J to 8 bases, leaving 6 bases not matched to a gene. The CDR3 sequence is 15 residues long. This chain's CDR3 is CASSAGLAGVYEQFF. As DNA, the CDR3 is TGTGCCAGCAGCGCCGGACTAGCGGGAGTCTATGAGCAGTTCTTC.

The genes are TRBV18 and TRBJ1-4; D gene uncertain. Germline CDR1 reads KGHSH; CDR2 reads LQKENI. The CDR3 length is 17 residues. Trimming removed 3 bases at V and 4 bases at J, with 18 bases between. The CDR3 spells CASSPTTNTNLNEKLFF. In nucleotides, the CDR3 is TGTGCCAGCTCACCGACTACAAACACGAACCTTAATGAAAAACTGTTTTTT.

The rearrangement joins TRBV7-2 to TRBJ2-7, with D maybe TRBD2 (6 bases). V was cut by 8 bases and J by 1 base, with 18 bases left in between. The V gene's germline CDR1 is SGHTA and CDR2 FQGNSA. The CDR3 contains 15 residues. The chain's CDR3 is CASALGGSGSYEQYF. Here the CDR3 DNA reads TGTGCCAGCGCCCTGGGGGGTAGCGGTTCCTACGAGCAGTACTTC.

CDR3 sequence reads: CASSGREQYF. CDR3 coding DNA: TGTGCCAGCAGTGGCCGGGAGCAGTACTTC. The chain links TRBV2 to TRBJ2-7; D call uncertain. Germline values: CDR1 SNHLY, CDR2 FYNNEI. The CDR3 is 10 amino acids. Between the trimmed V and J ends, which lost 4 bases and 7 bases, there was a span of 5 bases. Based on the CDR3 plus reference TRBV2 and TRBJ2-7, the full variable domain is EPEVTQTPSHQVTQMGQEVILRCVPISNHLYFYWYRQILGQKVEFLVSFYNNEISEKSEIFDDQFSVERPDGSNFTLKIRSTKLEDSAMYFCASSGREQYFGPGTRLTVT.

This chain connects TRBV19 to TRBJ2-2; 12 bases are a match to TRBD2. This CDR3 region has 19 residues. The V gene end was trimmed by 4 bases and the J gene end by 5 bases; junction bases not matched to a gene: 14. Germline values: CDR1 LNHDA, CDR2 SQIVND (reference sequence). DNA for the CDR3: TGTGCCAGTAGTACCTCGAGGGCACTAGCGGGAGGTGTTACCGGGGAGCTGTTTTTT. Its protein is CASSTSRALAGGVTGELFF.

The chain combines TRBV5-4 with TRBJ1-2, with TRBD1 matching over 7 bases. CDR1 is SGHNT and CDR2 is YYREEE in the germline V gene (reference sequence). V shed 0 bases and J 7 bases; nucleotides not matched to a gene: 9. The CDR3 loop spans 15 amino acids. In nucleotides, the CDR3 is TGTGCCAGCAGCTTGGAAGGGCGACAGGGTAGTGGCTACACCTTC. It encodes CASSLEGRQGSGYTF.

CDR3 residues: CASSPIGGPRTGELFF. The CDR3 DNA reads TGCGCCAGCAGCCCCATTGGAGGGCCTAGGACCGGGGAGCTGTTTTTT. The genes are TRBV4-3 and TRBJ2-2, with a weak D call TRBD2 (6 bases). Per germline, CDR1 LGHNA and CDR2 YSLEER. The CDR3 is 16 amino acids. V was shortened by 4 bases and J by 5 bases, with 17 bases between the two germline ends.

This clone was detected a few times. The genes are TRBV5-8 and TRBJ2-2; 7 bases are a match to TRBD1. This CDR3 spans 15 amino acids. After removal of 3 bases from V and 1 base from J, the junction contained 3 bases not matched to a gene. CDR1 and CDR2 (germline): SGHTS, YDEGEE. DNA for the CDR3: TGTGCCAGCAGCTCCGGACAGGTGAACACCGGGGAGCTGTTTTTT. This gives the protein CASSSGQVNTGELFF.

V gene TRBV18 combines with J gene TRBJ1-5; 7 bases fit TRBD1. Germline CDR1 KGHSH, CDR2 LQKENI. The V segment lost 0 bases and the J segment 3 bases; nucleotides outside the gene matches: 5. This CDR3 has 16 residues. As DNA, the CDR3 is TGTGCCAGCTCACCACCGGAGGGACAGACCAATCAGCCCCAGCATTTT. This codes for CASSPPEGQTNQPQHF.

The chain carries TRBV19 and TRBJ1-6; no clear D gene. The CDR3 is 13 amino acids. CDR1 is LNHDA and CDR2 is SQIVND in the germline V gene (reference sequence). V was pared by 2 bases and J by 7 bases, with 6 bases between. CDR3 in amino acids: CASSIPGNSPLHF. CDR3 in DNA: TGTGCCAGTAGTATACCGGGGAATTCACCCCTCCACTTT.

The CDR3 DNA follows: TGTGCCAGCAGCGGTCTAGGTGGGAACACTGAAGCTTTCTTT. It translates to CASSGLGGNTEAFF. The chain recombines TRBV2 with TRBJ1-1; D is undetermined. The length of the CDR3 is 14 residues. Germline-derived CDR1 and CDR2 are SNHLY and FYNNEI. V was clipped by 6 bases and J by 1 base, with 12 bases between them. Based on the CDR3 plus reference TRBV2 and TRBJ1-1, the full variable domain is EPEVTQTPSHQVTQMGQEVILRCVPISNHLYFYWYRQILGQKVEFLVSFYNNEISEKSEIFDDQFSVERPDGSNFTLKIRSTKLEDSAMYFCASSGLGGNTEAFFGQGTRLTVV.